The clone carrying this T cell receptor beta chain was recorded at least ten times. This sample is drawn from a study of T cell repertoires in cytomegalovirus infection. The V and J ends lost 0 bases and 9 bases, in that order; junction bases with no gene match: 13. This CDR3 has 16 amino acids. Looked up from germline, CDR1 is DFQATT and CDR2 is SNEGSKA (reference sequence). TCRdb re-called the reads with MiXCR, one entry per CDR3 protein. The sample holds about 300,000 distinct CDR3 sequences; about a tenth are singletons and the top ten take less than 3%. The sequenced sample consisted of PBMCs. The J gene is TRBJ2-1, the V gene TRBV20-1; 8 bases align to TRBD2. The sequence was obtained from a human donor in good health (CMV status not recorded). Some clones in this sample may be carry-over from other donors' samples. The CDR3 loop is CSARDASGGRGSEQFF. The DNA for the CDR3 is TGCAGTGCTAGAGATGCAAGCGGGGGCCGAGGGAGTGAGCAGTTCTTC.